The subject of this entry is one T cell receptor beta chain. Its antigen is undetermined. This entry is derived from a study of radiation and T cells in renal cell carcinoma. Noted treatment: treatment-naive control, cytoreductive nephrectomy. This table comes from immunoSEQ multiplex PCR, and its TCRdb copy is limited to in-frame clones, with some not included. The table includes roughly 4,000 clones, 76% detected once. Study-wide results and limits: Irradiated tumors held more dominant CDR3 motifs than control tumors. Irradiated tumors had higher TCR clonality than control tumors.

Germline V CDR1 and CDR2: MDHEN, SYDVKM. Trimming cost V 5 bases and J 5 bases; bases outside gene matches: 5. CDR3 size: 14 residues. Here the sequenced sample was tumor tissue, taken from a patient whose treatment was nephrectomy without radiotherapy. This TCR was sampled from a man aged 50 or older with renal cell carcinoma. The chain combines TRBV28 with TRBJ2-5, with 10 bases aligning to TRBD1. CDR3 nucleotide sequence: TGTGCCAGCAGTCCGACAGGGGGCTCGGAGACCCAGTACTTC. The encoded protein is CASSPTGGSETQYF. The whole variable domain, filled in from reference TRBV28 and TRBJ2-5, reads DVKVTQSSRYLVKRTGEKVFLECVQDMDHENMFWYRQDPGLGLRLIYFSYDVKMKEKGDIPEGYSVSREKKERFSLILESASTNQTSMYLCASSPTGGSETQYFGPGTRLLVL.